The 27 T cell receptor beta chains reported below all come from one sample, sequenced in a study of blood T cell repertoires in COVID-19. TCRdb's table, derived via immunoSEQ multiplex PCR, lists solely in-frame clones and lacks some. The sample lists roughly 230,000 clones, 70% to 90% occurring once. The sequenced sample was PBMCs or T cells enriched from blood (not recorded which). These receptors all stem from a woman aged 45 to 65 who had been exposed to COVID-19.

This chain uses TRBV9 with TRBJ2-5; 16 positions match TRBD2. From germline, CDR1 is SGDLS and CDR2 YYNGEE. The length of the CDR3 is 18 residues. The trim removed 0 bases at V and 6 bases at J, leaving 8 bases unmatched. The CDR3 sequence: CASSVVGLAGGRTQTQYF. CDR3 coding DNA: TGTGCCAGCAGCGTAGTGGGACTAGCGGGGGGGCGCACTCAGACCCAGTACTTC.

The chain couples TRBV15 to TRBJ1-5, with D uncertain. Germline CDR1 LNHNV, CDR2 YYDKDF (reference sequence). Trimming pared 3 bases from V and 7 bases from J, leaving 19 bases between. The CDR3 loop spans 16 amino acids. The CDR3 bases are TGTGCCACCAGCAGCGATCGCGAGGGATTCTACCAGCCCCAGCATTTT. Translation gives CATSSDREGFYQPQHF.

The V gene is TRBV10-3, the J gene TRBJ1-5; D might be TRBD1 (5 bases). This CDR3 spans 14 amino acids. Per the germline V gene, CDR1 is ENHRY and CDR2 is SYGVKD. V gave up 2 bases and J gave up 3 bases, with 8 bases separating them. CDR3 loop: CAISEQGINQPQHF. The CDR3, as DNA: TGTGCCATCAGTGAGCAGGGCATCAATCAGCCCCAGCATTTT.

The chain carries TRBV5-5 and TRBJ1-2, with TRBD1 as a possible D gene (6 bases). Germline CDR1 and CDR2: SGHKS and YYEKEE (reference sequence). Trimming left V 1 base short and J 4 bases short, with 14 bases between. The CDR3 has 15 residues. CDR3 bases: TGTGCCAGCAGCTTGCTACTTACAGGGCTCTATGGCTACACCTTC. Translation: CASSLLLTGLYGYTF.

J is TRBJ2-3 and V is TRBV18; 12 bases are shared with TRBD1. The CDR3 totals 19 residues. CDR1 and CDR2 from the germline V gene are KGHSH and LQKENI. V trimming: 4 bases; J trimming: 1 base; junction bases outside the gene matches: 12. The CDR3 coding sequence is TGTGCCAGCTCACGAGCCGGGACAGGGGGCATCGGAGGCACAGATACGCAGTATTTT. This encodes CASSRAGTGGIGGTDTQYF.

The J gene is TRBJ2-6, the V gene TRBV5-4, with 7 nucleotides matching TRBD1. J lost 0 bases, V lost 3 bases, and 0 bases had no gene match. Germline V gene lookup returns CDR1 SGHNT and CDR2 YYREEE (reference sequence). The CDR3 totals 15 residues. CDR3 DNA: TGTGCCAGCAGCTCAGGGGGCTCTGGGGCCAACGTCCTGACTTTC. Its protein product is CASSSGGSGANVLTF.

The chain joins TRBV10-2 to TRBJ1-2, with a tentative D call TRBD1 (6 bases). The V and J ends lost 5 bases and 8 bases respectively, with 18 bases between them. The CDR3 sequence is 14 residues long. The V gene's germline CDR1 is WSHSY and CDR2 SAAADI. In DNA form, the CDR3 reads TGCGCCAGCAGTAGCTGGGGGGGGCTGATCGGCTACACCTTC. It translates to CASSSWGGLIGYTF.

This clone was counted between two and nine times. The rearrangement links TRBV10-3 to TRBJ1-1; 9 nucleotides match TRBD1. CDR3 length: 14 residues. V trimming: 10 bases; J trimming: 12 bases; junction bases outside the gene matches: 18. CDR1 ENHRY and CDR2 SYGVKD come from the germline V gene. CDR3 nucleotide sequence: TGTGCCACAACGACCGGGACAGGGAATGGGGAAACTTTCTTT. This codes for CATTTGTGNGETFF.

This clone appeared once. The chain carries TRBV18 and TRBJ1-1; possible D gene TRBD1, 5 bases. This CDR3 contains 13 residues. Trimming left V 5 bases short and J 1 base short, with 8 bases between. Germline values: CDR1 KGHSH, CDR2 LQKENI. CDR3 bases: TGTGCCAGCTCATCTACAGGGAACACTGAAGCTTTCTTT. It translates to CASSSTGNTEAFF.

CDR3 nucleotide sequence: TGCGCCAGCAGTGAGTCGGTGGGGACAGGGGCGAGTATGAGTGGCTACACCTTC. This translates into CASSESVGTGASMSGYTF. The genes are TRBV10-2 and TRBJ1-2; 10 nucleotides line up with TRBD1. V shed 0 bases, J shed 7 bases, and the junction held 14 bases outside the gene matches. Germline V CDR1 and CDR2: WSHSY, SAAADI. This CDR3 is 18 amino acids long.

The chain combines TRBV27 with TRBJ1-2; a possible D gene is TRBD1 (5 bases). Germline lookup yields CDR1 MNHEY and CDR2 SMNVEV (reference sequence). Between the trimmed V and J ends, which lost 1 base and 8 bases, there was a span of 20 bases. CDR3 length: 16 residues. CDR3 in amino acids: CASSLYPVVRGGGYTF. As DNA, the CDR3 is TGTGCCAGCAGTTTATATCCCGTGGTGAGGGGAGGAGGCTACACCTTC.

The rearrangement uses TRBV19 and TRBJ1-2, with D possibly TRBD1 on 5 matching bases. The V end was cut by 0 bases, the J end by 2 bases, with 10 bases between. Germline lookup yields CDR1 LNHDA and CDR2 SQIVND (reference sequence). This CDR3 has 15 amino acids. The CDR3 DNA sequence: TGTGCCAGTAGTATAGATCAGGGTTTGAACTATGGCTACACCTTC. This translates into CASSIDQGLNYGYTF. The whole variable domain, filled in from reference TRBV19 and TRBJ1-2, reads DGGITQSPKYLFRKEGQNVTLSCEQNLNHDAMYWYRQDPGQGLRLIYYSQIVNDFQKGDIAEGYSVSREKKESFPLTVTSAQKNPTAFYLCASSIDQGLNYGYTFGSGTRLTVV.

The chain links TRBV19 to TRBJ2-3; TRBD2 might be the D (6 bases). The CDR3 extends over 16 amino acids. Trimming took off 3 bases at V and 1 base at J, with 14 bases between the two ends. CDR1 LNHDA and CDR2 SQIVND come from the germline V gene (reference sequence). CDR3 protein: CASSIGDGRGTDTQYF. For the CDR3, the DNA is TGTGCCAGTAGTATTGGGGACGGGAGAGGCACAGATACGCAGTATTTT.

The genes are TRBV11-2 and TRBJ2-1; D call uncertain. Trimming shortened V by 5 bases and J by 4 bases, and 6 bases separated the two germline ends. CDR1 SGHAT and CDR2 FQNNGV come from the germline V gene. This CDR3 is built from 12 residues. CDR3: CASSPRYNEQFF. The CDR3 bases are TGTGCCAGCAGCCCTCGGTACAATGAGCAGTTCTTC.

This chain uses TRBV29-1 with TRBJ1-1; D is ambiguous. The CDR3 is made up of 13 amino acids. Deletions cut 6 bases from V and 0 bases from J, with 11 bases between. Germline V gene lookup returns CDR1 SQVTM and CDR2 ANQGSEA. CDR3 amino acids: CSVGPVLNTEAFF. The CDR3 coding sequence is TGCAGCGTGGGCCCAGTTTTGAACACTGAAGCTTTCTTT. The full variable domain, with the rest looked up from reference TRBV29-1 and TRBJ1-1, is SAVISQKPSRDICQRGTSLTIQCQVDSQVTMMFWYRQQPGQSLTLIATANQGSEATYESGFVIDKFPISRPNLTFSTLTVSNMSPEDSSIYLCSVGPVLNTEAFFGQGTRLTVV.

The chain combines TRBV25-1 with TRBJ2-5; weak D call: TRBD1 (6 bases). The ends were cut back, 5 bases at V and 10 bases at J, with 20 bases in the middle. The CDR3 spans 14 residues. From germline, CDR1 is MGHDK and CDR2 SYGVNS. The DNA for the CDR3 is TGTGCCAGCAGTTTAAGTGGACCAGGGGTTGTCCAGTACTTC. It codes for CASSLSGPGVVQYF.

This chain links TRBV6-5 with TRBJ1-1; D call uncertain. Deletions cut 6 bases from V and 4 bases from J, with 12 bases between. The CDR3 runs to 13 residues. The germline V gene has CDR1 MNHEY and CDR2 SVGAGI. The CDR3, as DNA: TGTGCCAGCAGCTTTCGTAGCGCCACTGAAGCTTTCTTT. It is translated as CASSFRSATEAFF.

The chain carries TRBV7-2 and TRBJ1-3; D is perhaps TRBD1 (6 bases). The V gene lost 4 bases and the J gene lost 8 bases, with 9 bases spanning the gap. The length of the CDR3 is 12 residues. Germline CDR1 and CDR2: SGHTA and FQGNSA. CDR3: CASSSSGDTIYF. In DNA form, the CDR3 reads TGTGCCAGCAGCTCCTCAGGGGACACCATATATTTT.

The CDR3 DNA follows: TGTGCCAGCAGTTCCGGCGGCAGCCGGGGGGGGGAGCAGTTCTTC. Translation gives CASSSGGSRGGEQFF. This chain links TRBV6-2 or TRBV6-3 with TRBJ2-1; 8 bases line up with TRBD2. Trimming removed 4 bases from V and 10 bases from J; junction bases left unmatched: 12. The V gene's germline CDR1 is MNHEY and CDR2 SVGEGT. This CDR3 is 15 amino acids long.

In its sample, this clone was seen a few times. The chain has TRBV19 and TRBJ1-2; a possible D gene is TRBD1 (5 bases). Germline CDR1 is LNHDA and CDR2 is SQIVND (reference sequence). This CDR3 is 12 amino acids long. The V and J ends lost 6 bases and 4 bases respectively, with 9 bases between them. CDR3 sequence: CASSPQGYGYTF. CDR3 coding DNA: TGTGCCAGTAGCCCCCAGGGCTATGGCTACACCTTC.

This clone was detected a few times. This chain joins TRBV10-3 and TRBJ2-3; tentatively, D is TRBD2 (5 bases). Deletions cut 3 bases from V and 4 bases from J, with 8 bases between. The CDR3 spans 13 residues. Per germline, CDR1 ENHRY and CDR2 SYGVKD. Here the CDR3 reads CAISEILADTQYF. The CDR3 region has the DNA TGTGCCATCAGTGAAATACTAGCAGATACGCAGTATTTT.

This rearrangement joins TRBV7-2 to TRBJ2-1; maybe TRBD2 (7 bases). The CDR3 totals 15 residues. Trimming took off 4 bases at V and 10 bases at J, with 20 bases between the two ends. The V gene's germline CDR1 is SGHTA and CDR2 FQGNSA. In nucleotides, the CDR3 is TGTGCCAGCAGCTCCCGAGGGGGGGCCGGGGGCGAGCAGTTCTTC. Amino acids: CASSSRGGAGGEQFF.

The chain uses TRBV13 and TRBJ2-1; TRBD1 agrees at 8 bases. Germline values: CDR1 PRHDT, CDR2 FYEKMQ (reference sequence). This CDR3 has 13 amino acids. V gave up 4 bases and J gave up 12 bases; unmatched junction bases: 8. The CDR3 coding sequence is TGTGCCAGCAGCTCAGCCCCCGGGACAGGGCAGTTCTTC. It specifies CASSSAPGTGQFF.

J is TRBJ2-7 and V is TRBV4-3, with D unclear. The CDR3 runs to 14 residues. V was shortened by 0 bases and J by 0 bases, with 6 bases between the two germline ends. The V gene's germline CDR1 is LGHNA and CDR2 YSLEER. The CDR3 coding sequence is TGCGCCAGCAGCCAAGACGTGCGCTCCTACGAGCAGTACTTC. Translating gives CASSQDVRSYEQYF.

The J gene is TRBJ2-4, the V gene TRBV7-2; weak D call: TRBD1 (8 bases). This CDR3 region has 13 residues. Trimming stripped 5 bases from V and 14 bases from J, with 19 bases between. The V gene's germline CDR1 is SGHTA and CDR2 FQGNSA. Here the CDR3 DNA reads TGTGCCAGCAGCCTCTCCCGGACAGGGAGGGAGTACTTC. Translated: CASSLSRTGREYF.

In its sample, this clone was seen a few times. The CDR3 is CASSVEAGKGTEAFF. DNA of the CDR3: TGTGCCAGCAGCGTAGAGGCAGGGAAAGGCACTGAAGCTTTCTTT. V usage is TRBV9 and J usage is TRBJ1-1, with a tentative D call TRBD1 (5 bases). Germline V CDR1 and CDR2: SGDLS, YYNGEE. This CDR3 has 15 residues. Trimming pared 0 bases from V and 4 bases from J, leaving 13 bases between. Looking up the rest from reference TRBV9 and TRBJ1-1 gives the full variable domain: DSGVTQTPKHLITATGQRVTLRCSPRSGDLSVYWYQQSLDQGLQFLIQYYNGEERAKGNILERFSAQQFPDLHSELNLSSLELGDSALYFCASSVEAGKGTEAFFGQGTRLTVV.

This clone was recorded a few times. V usage is TRBV5-1 and J usage is TRBJ1-1; the D is unclear. The germline V gene encodes CDR1 SGHRS and CDR2 YFSETQ. This CDR3 spans 14 amino acids. Trimming took 0 bases from V and 5 from J, leaving 11 bases between them. The CDR3 nucleotides read TGCGCCAGCAGCTTGGATGCCGGAGGGACTGAAGCTTTCTTT. It encodes CASSLDAGGTEAFF.